This T cell receptor beta chain is drawn from a study of blood T cell repertoires in COVID-19. Study-wide background: COVID-19 samples collected from the United States, Italy and Spain covered acute and convalescent phases.

Sequenced by immunoSEQ multiplex PCR; TCRdb stores in-frame clones only, minus some. The repertoire holds over 120,000 clones, with roughly 87% as singletons. Germline CDR1 and CDR2: SGHTS and YDEGEE. V lost 1 base and J 2 bases, leaving 17 bases between the germline ends. The CDR3 consists of 17 residues. This chain connects TRBV5-8 to TRBJ2-3; D possibly corresponds to TRBD2 (5 bases). What was sequenced was peripheral blood. The sequence was collected from a human donor in a cohort sampled during active COVID-19. Here the CDR3 DNA reads TGTGCCAGCAGCTTGTCCGCCGGGAATGGGCCCACAGATACGCAGTATTTT. This codes for CASSLSAGNGPTDTQYF.